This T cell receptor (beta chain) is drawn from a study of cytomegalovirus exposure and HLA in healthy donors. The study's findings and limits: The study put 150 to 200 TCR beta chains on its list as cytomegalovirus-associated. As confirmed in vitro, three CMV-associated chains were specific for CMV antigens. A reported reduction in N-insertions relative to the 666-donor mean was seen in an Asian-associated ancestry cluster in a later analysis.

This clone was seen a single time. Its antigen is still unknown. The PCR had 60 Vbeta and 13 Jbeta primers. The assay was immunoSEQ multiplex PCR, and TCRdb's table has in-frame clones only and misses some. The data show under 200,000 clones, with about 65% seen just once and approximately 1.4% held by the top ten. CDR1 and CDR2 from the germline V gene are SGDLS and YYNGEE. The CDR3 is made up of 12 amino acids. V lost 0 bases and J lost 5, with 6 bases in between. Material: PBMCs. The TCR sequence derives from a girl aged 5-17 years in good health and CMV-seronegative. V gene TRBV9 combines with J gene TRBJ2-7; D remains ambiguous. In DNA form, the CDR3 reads TGTGCCAGCAGCGTAGCATCGGACGAGCAGTACTTC. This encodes CASSVASDEQYF.